The next 4 T cell receptor beta chains were all read from a single sample in a study of T cell repertoires in cytomegalovirus infection. TCRdb itself ran the reads through MiXCR, one entry per CDR3 protein. The sample consists of about 250,000 distinct CDR3 sequences, roughly 6.5% of them appearing once. Sequencing was performed on PBMCs. These receptors all come from a human donor in good health (CMV status not recorded). Some clones in this sample may be carry-over from other donors' samples.

In this sample, this clonotype turned up many times. This sequence joins TRBV12-3 or TRBV12-4 and TRBJ1-2; D call uncertain. The CDR3 spans 13 residues. V was pared by 3 bases and J by 8 bases, with 13 bases between. The CDR3, as DNA: TGTGCCAGCAGTTTGGGCACTCTAAGGGGCTACACCTTC. Its translation is CASSLGTLRGYTF.

This clonotype was counted at least ten times. The rearrangement uses TRBV2 and TRBJ1-1, with no clear D. This CDR3 has 13 residues. CDR1 is SNHLY and CDR2 is FYNNEI in the germline V gene. Trimming shortened V by 3 bases and J by 3 bases, and 8 bases separated the two germline ends. The CDR3 DNA follows: TGTGCCAGCAGTGATGAGCCTGACACTGAAGCTTTCTTT. Amino acids: CASSDEPDTEAFF.

This clonotype was counted many times. The rearrangement uses TRBV25-1 and TRBJ1-1, with a possible D match to TRBD1 (5 bases). Trimming removed 4 bases at V and 5 bases at J, with 17 bases between. The CDR3 covers 15 residues. Germline values: CDR1 MGHDK, CDR2 SYGVNS. The CDR3 DNA reads as TGTGCCAGCAGTGGCCCGGGCCAGGGAGGGACTGAAGCTTTCTTT. Protein product: CASSGPGQGGTEAFF.

This clonotype was picked up many times. The chain recombines TRBV5-1 with TRBJ1-2; D unresolved. The length of the CDR3 is 14 residues. CDR1 is SGHRS, CDR2 YFSETQ, per germline. The V end lost 1 base, the J end lost 3 bases, and 10 bases lay between the germline ends. The DNA of the CDR3 is TGCGCCAGCAGCTTGTTCGGGGATGACTATGGCTACACCTTC. Translating gives CASSLFGDDYGYTF.